This T cell receptor (beta chain) was identified in a study of blood T cell repertoires in COVID-19 (dated by TCRdb to 2020 to 2021). General notes on the study: The collaborator samples originated in the United States, Italy and Spain and spanned the acute and convalescent phases of COVID-19. The prospective study material was composed of cDNA or gDNA derived from T cells, B-cell-depleted T cells, or PBMCs. HLA class I and class II types, where available, came from metadata supplied by the sample provider rather than from assay-based typing. The samples were drawn from the first 160 participants of the ongoing ImmuneRACE study and from over a thousand subjects provided by 6 global collaborators. The dataset comprised deeply sampled blood TCRbeta repertoires from subjects exposed to, actively infected with, or recovered from COVID-19. Sample metadata almost always included a de-identified subject ID, COVID-19 status, age in years and sex. The repertoires were made available in a free public database intended to serve as a resource for research on the immune response to SARS-CoV-2. What the work shows at the level of the full study, not this receptor alone: The amount of clinical and demographic metadata varied by source and participant and was provided uncurated.

The CDR3 sequence holds 16 residues, the cysteine and phenylalanine included. Solely the CDR3 DNA is kept, with 48 bases framed from the first base. For CDR1 and CDR2, the germline V gene (reference sequence) lists GTSNPN and SVGIG. V loses 2 bases, J loses 6 bases, and the germline ends lie 19 bases apart. TCRbeta CDR3 regions were amplified from genomic DNA using the immunoSEQ Assay, a bias-controlled multiplex PCR. The authors' pipeline ran thus. The number of nucleated cells in each sample was estimated from the amplification of reference gene primers within the assay. To quantify the absolute abundance of each unique TCRbeta CDR3 rearrangement, sequence reads were collapsed and filtered. Productive Simpson clonality was computed per sample as the square root of Simpson's diversity index over productive rearrangements. TCRdb provides this immuneACCESS table in a form limited to in-frame rearrangements. Some clones are lacking; in checked studies, under half of them reflect an unresolved V gene, and why the rest are absent is not known. The V and J calls and clone size are taken from that table; D and trimming were inferred from the DNA. The sample table contains approximately 250,000 clones; only one count was recorded for around four fifths of them. The top ten hold approximately 4% of the sample.

The collaborating institutions used their own protocols to collect whole blood in K2EDTA tubes. For TCRbeta analysis, collaborators shipped samples as frozen whole blood, isolated PBMCs, or DNA extracted from either of those sample types. In regard to this clone: It lacks a known antigen. The input lacks base qualities; no much larger clone sits a single base away.

Source material: peripheral blood. The chain is encoded by TRBV30 joined to TRBJ1-4; the D gene remains uncertain. The sequence came from a man aged 55 to 70 with acute or convalescent COVID-19. The CDR3 protein: CAWSQARVDFYEKLFF. Read as DNA, the sequence is TGTGCCTGGAGTCAGGCTCGCGTGGACTTTTATGAAAAACTGTTTTTT.